The 2 T cell receptor beta chains in this list originate from one sample, sequenced in a study of cytotoxic CD8 clonotypes in ibrutinib-treated CLL. Libraries were prepared by immunoSEQ multiplex PCR; TCRdb keeps only in-frame clonotypes and omits some of them. The sample consists of hundreds of thousands of clones, less than 75% of them appearing once. The material was PBMCs, obtained after 24 months of ibrutinib treatment. These receptors all come from a human donor with chronic lymphocytic leukemia.

The chain employs TRBV7-2 and TRBJ2-5; D may be TRBD2 (6 bases). This CDR3 is 13 amino acids long. Trimming removed 7 bases from V and 7 bases from J, with 16 bases in between. Germline CDR1 is SGHTA and CDR2 is FQGNSA. CDR3 nucleotide sequence: TGTGCCAGCACCCAACAGCGGAGGGGGACCCAGTACTTC. Amino acid sequence: CASTQQRRGTQYF.

This rearrangement joins TRBV5-1 to TRBJ2-3; D unclear. Trimming stripped 9 bases from V and 2 bases from J, with 10 bases between. The germline V gene has CDR1 SGHRS and CDR2 YFSETQ. The CDR3 has 12 residues. In DNA form, the CDR3 reads TGCGCCACCCACGATAACACAGATACGCAGTATTTT. Translated: CATHDNTDTQYF.